This TCR beta chain was profiled in a study of cytomegalovirus exposure and HLA in healthy donors. Study-wide context: The roughly 120 validation repertoires, a later analysis reported, used the same platform as the roughly 660 repertoires from the first cohort. Study-wide results and caveats: Subsequent analysis showed first-cohort TCR clusters tending to co-occur in 120 validation repertoires. Rarity marked most TCR sequences, yet some public TCRs occurred in many donors. Investigators reported more than 150 TCR beta chains as tied to cytomegalovirus.

Note on this clone: The antigen remains unidentified.

TCRdb keeps only in-frame clones here, not all; method: immunoSEQ multiplex PCR. The sample yields tens of thousands of clones, about 92% seen once. From germline, CDR1 is SQVTM and CDR2 ANQGSEA. There are 11 residues in the CDR3. With V trimmed by 7 bases and J by 8 bases, 5 bases remained unmatched. Sequencing was performed on PBMCs. The chain joins TRBV29-1 to TRBJ2-1; TRBD1 matches at 7 bases. The sequence was collected from a woman aged 18-35 years in good health and CMV-seronegative. DNA of the CDR3: TGCAGCGCGACAGGGTTCGATGAGCAGTTCTTC. Its protein is CSATGFDEQFF.